The 14 T cell receptor beta chains below all came from one sample that was sequenced in a study of identical twins. TCRdb passed the 5' RACE reads through MiXCR, listing each CDR3 protein once. The profile covers nearly 650,000 distinct CDR3 sequences, with roughly 7.1% appearing a single time and roughly 1.6% taken by the ten largest. These same data were also listed under a study on yellow fever vaccine responses in identical twins.

Sequenced material: PBMCs. The receptors come from a woman aged 18-35 years in good health.

This clonotype was counted many times. Here the CDR3 DNA reads TGTGCCAGCGCTTTCCCTGGTGGCTACACCTTC. It yields the protein CASAFPGGYTF. The J gene is TRBJ1-2, the V gene TRBV12-3 or TRBV12-4, with D hard to call. The CDR3 is 11 amino acids. V lost 8 bases and J 7 bases, leaving 11 bases between the germline ends.

The chain uses TRBV10-3 and TRBJ2-7; 10 bases agree with TRBD2. V lost 6 bases, J lost 1 base, and 3 bases stayed unmatched. Germline V CDR1 and CDR2: ENHRY, SYGVKD. CDR3 length equals 14 residues. The CDR3 coding sequence is TGTGCCATCAGCAGTAGCGGGAGGTCCTACGAGCAGTACTTC. Its translation is CAISSSGRSYEQYF.

This clonotype has only a few counts. Written as DNA, the CDR3 is TGCGCCAGCAGAAGGGAGAGCAATCAGCCCCAGCATTTT. Its protein product is CASRRESNQPQHF. The chain recombines TRBV5-1 with TRBJ1-5; D is uncertain. The V gene lost 5 bases and the J gene lost 1 base, with 7 bases spanning the gap. CDR1 and CDR2 (germline): SGHRS, YFSETQ. The CDR3 has 13 amino acids.

In this sample, this clonotype turned up once. This chain links TRBV24-1 with TRBJ1-1; a weak D match, TRBD1 (5 bases). The CDR3 is 12 residues long. V was shortened by 4 bases and J by 11 bases, with 13 bases between the two germline ends. Germline values: CDR1 KGHDR, CDR2 SFDVKD. The CDR3 sequence: CATSDPGRGAFF. The CDR3 bases are TGTGCCACCAGTGACCCAGGGCGTGGGGCTTTCTTT.

This clonotype appeared a few times. This chain connects TRBV3-1 to TRBJ2-7; D might be TRBD2 (5 bases). Germline V CDR1 and CDR2: LGHDT, YNNKEL (reference sequence). The V and J ends lost 0 bases and 3 bases respectively, with 18 bases between them. The CDR3 runs to 17 residues. Here the CDR3 reads CASSQDMRERRLYEQYF. CDR3 DNA sequence: TGTGCCAGCAGCCAAGATATGAGGGAGAGACGGCTCTACGAGCAGTACTTC.

This clonotype was detected ten times or more. This chain uses TRBV5-1 with TRBJ2-5, with D tentatively TRBD1 or TRBD2 (5 bases each). The CDR3 has 17 residues. Per the germline V gene, CDR1 is SGHRS and CDR2 is YFSETQ. Trimming left V 1 base short and J 3 bases short, with 19 bases between. CDR3 coding DNA: TGCGCCAGCAGCTTGTCGTGGATTGTGGGGGTGGAAGAGACCCAGTACTTC. This encodes CASSLSWIVGVEETQYF.

This clonotype was counted only a few times. The V gene is TRBV4-2, the J gene TRBJ2-3, with D unclear. CDR1 is LGHNA and CDR2 is YNFKEQ in the germline V gene. The CDR3 length is 14 residues. V was trimmed by 4 bases and J by 3 bases, leaving 11 bases between them. The CDR3 sequence: CASSLGHETDTQYF. The CDR3 DNA reads as TGTGCCAGCAGCCTTGGTCACGAAACAGATACGCAGTATTTT.

The table lists this clonotype with many counts. The genes are TRBV12-3 or TRBV12-4 and TRBJ1-4, with D possibly being TRBD1 (5 bases). CDR3 length equals 14 residues. With 3 bases removed from V and 4 bases from J, the gap between germline ends came to 9 bases. The CDR3 protein is CASSLGQLNEKLFF. In DNA, the CDR3 is TGTGCCAGCAGTTTGGGGCAGCTTAATGAAAAACTGTTTTTT.

This clonotype was seen only a few times. The V gene is TRBV3-1, the J gene TRBJ2-7, with TRBD2 identical over 10 bases. The CDR3 has 16 residues. Germline V CDR1 and CDR2: LGHDT, YNNKEL (reference sequence). The junction had 6 bases not matched to a gene; V was cut back by 1 base and J by 3 bases. The DNA of the CDR3 is TGTGCCAGCAGCCAAGTTTTTCTAGCGGGAGTCTACGAGCAGTACTTC. The encoded protein is CASSQVFLAGVYEQYF.

A few counts support this clonotype. This chain joins TRBV24-1 and TRBJ2-3; 11 bases agree with TRBD2. The length of the CDR3 is 17 residues. V trimming: 3 bases; J trimming: 5 bases; junction bases outside the gene matches: 9. CDR1 and CDR2 from the germline V gene are KGHDR and SFDVKD. Written as DNA, the CDR3 is TGTGCCACCAGTGATCCCCTCCGACTAGCGGGACTAGATACGCAGTATTTT. This codes for CATSDPLRLAGLDTQYF.

In this sample, this clonotype turned up a few times. The chain has TRBV29-1 and TRBJ2-5; maybe TRBD1 (6 bases). The germline gives CDR1 SQVTM, CDR2 ANQGSEA. The CDR3 consists of 15 residues. Trimming left V 5 bases short and J 1 base short, with 17 bases between. The CDR3 coding sequence is TGCAGCGTTTGTGTGACAGGAGGACTCCAAGAGACCCAGTACTTC. Encoded protein: CSVCVTGGLQETQYF.

This clonotype has just a few counts. This chain joins TRBV6-1 and TRBJ1-1; TRBD1 agrees at 7 bases. The CDR3 is 14 amino acids. The germline V gene has CDR1 MNHNS and CDR2 SASEGT. V lost 6 bases, J lost 1 base, and 5 bases stayed unmatched. CDR3 protein: CASRRQGSNTEAFF. The CDR3 nucleotides are TGTGCCAGCAGAAGACAGGGTTCGAACACTGAAGCTTTCTTT.

The V gene is TRBV20-1, the J gene TRBJ2-3, with D perhaps matching TRBD1 or TRBD2 (5 bases each). The CDR3 runs to 15 residues. V was pared by 5 bases and J by 6 bases, with 21 bases between. In germline, CDR1 is DFQATT, CDR2 SNEGSKA (reference sequence). The CDR3 protein is CSAPRRDVLRDTQYF. In DNA, the CDR3 is TGCAGTGCTCCCCGAAGGGACGTGCTACGGGATACGCAGTATTTT.

The chain uses TRBV5-1 and TRBJ2-1; D is unclear. CDR1 and CDR2 from the germline V gene are SGHRS and YFSETQ. With 0 bases removed from V and 3 bases from J, the gap between germline ends came to 10 bases. The CDR3 spans 15 residues. The CDR3 protein is CASSLAGWDYNEQFF. The CDR3 DNA is TGCGCCAGCAGCTTGGCAGGCTGGGACTACAATGAGCAGTTCTTC. Using reference TRBV5-1 and TRBJ2-1 for the parts outside the CDR3, the full variable domain is KAGVTQTPRYLIKTRGQQVTLSCSPISGHRSVSWYQQTPGQGLQFLFEYFSETQRNKGNFPGRFSGRQFSNSRSEMNVSTLELGDSALYLCASSLAGWDYNEQFFGPGTRLTVL.